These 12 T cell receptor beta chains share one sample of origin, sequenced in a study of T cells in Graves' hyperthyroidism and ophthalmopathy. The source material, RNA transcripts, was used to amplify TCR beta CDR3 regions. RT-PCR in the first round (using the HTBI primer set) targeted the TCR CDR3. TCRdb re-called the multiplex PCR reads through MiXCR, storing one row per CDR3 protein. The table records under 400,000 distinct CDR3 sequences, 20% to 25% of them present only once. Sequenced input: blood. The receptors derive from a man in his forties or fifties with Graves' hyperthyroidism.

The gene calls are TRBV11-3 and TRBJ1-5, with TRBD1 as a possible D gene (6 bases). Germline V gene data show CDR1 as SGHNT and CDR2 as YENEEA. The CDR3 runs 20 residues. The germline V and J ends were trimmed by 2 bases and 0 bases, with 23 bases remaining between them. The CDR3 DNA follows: TGTGCCAGCAGCTTACCGCGGGACACTCGAGGTGATCATAGCAATCAGCCCCAGCATTTT. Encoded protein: CASSLPRDTRGDHSNQPQHF.

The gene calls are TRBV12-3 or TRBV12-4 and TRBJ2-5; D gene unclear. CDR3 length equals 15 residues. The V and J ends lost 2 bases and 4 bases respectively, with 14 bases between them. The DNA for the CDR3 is TGTGCCAGCAGTTTAAGTGGCTGGGCAGGAGAGACCCAGTACTTC. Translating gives CASSLSGWAGETQYF.

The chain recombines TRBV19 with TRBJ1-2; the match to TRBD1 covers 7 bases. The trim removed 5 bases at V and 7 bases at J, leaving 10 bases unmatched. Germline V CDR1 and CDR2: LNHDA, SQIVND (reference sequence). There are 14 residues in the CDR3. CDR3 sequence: CASSRTGSGFGYTF. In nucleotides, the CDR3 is TGTGCCAGTAGTCGGACAGGCTCTGGGTTTGGCTACACCTTC.

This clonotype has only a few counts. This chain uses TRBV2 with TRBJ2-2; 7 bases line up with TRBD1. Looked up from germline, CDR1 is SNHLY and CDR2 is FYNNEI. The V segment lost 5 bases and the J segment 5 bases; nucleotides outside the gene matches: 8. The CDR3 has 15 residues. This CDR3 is CASSMGTAKTGELFF. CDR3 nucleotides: TGTGCCAGCAGTATGGGGACAGCAAAGACCGGGGAGCTGTTTTTT. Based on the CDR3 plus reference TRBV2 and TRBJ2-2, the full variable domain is EPEVTQTPSHQVTQMGQEVILRCVPISNHLYFYWYRQILGQKVEFLVSFYNNEISEKSEIFDDQFSVERPDGSNFTLKIRSTKLEDSAMYFCASSMGTAKTGELFFGEGSRLTVL.

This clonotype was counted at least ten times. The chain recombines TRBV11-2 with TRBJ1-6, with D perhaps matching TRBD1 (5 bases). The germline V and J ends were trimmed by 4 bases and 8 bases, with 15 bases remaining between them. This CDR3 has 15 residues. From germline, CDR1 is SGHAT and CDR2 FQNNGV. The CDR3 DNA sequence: TGTGCCAGCAGCTCCACCGGGACGGAGGATTCACCCCTCCACTTT. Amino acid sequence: CASSSTGTEDSPLHF.

The CDR3 sequence: CASSRPGQNQETQYF. The DNA of the CDR3 is TGTGCCAGCAGCCGTCCGGGACAGAATCAAGAGACCCAGTACTTC. The rearrangement links TRBV6-1 to TRBJ2-5, with 7 positions matching TRBD1. Germline CDR1 reads MNHNS; CDR2 reads SASEGT. This CDR3 contains 15 residues. Trimming at V came to 6 bases and at J to 2 bases, leaving 9 bases not matched to a gene.

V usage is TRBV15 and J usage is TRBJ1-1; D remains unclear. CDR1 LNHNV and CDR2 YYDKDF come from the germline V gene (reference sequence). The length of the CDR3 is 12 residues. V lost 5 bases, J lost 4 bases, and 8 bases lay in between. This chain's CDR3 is CATSPGITEAFF. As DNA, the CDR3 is TGTGCCACCAGCCCGGGCATCACTGAAGCTTTCTTT. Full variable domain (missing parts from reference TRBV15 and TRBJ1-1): DAMVIQNPRYQVTQFGKPVTLSCSQTLNHNVMYWYQQKSSQAPKLLFHYYDKDFNNEADTPDNFQSRRPNTSFCFLDIRSPGLGDTAMYLCATSPGITEAFFGQGTRLTVV.

The CDR3 here is CASTPAAGGSYEQYF. CDR3 DNA: TGTGCCAGCACGCCTGCGGCAGGCGGGAGTTACGAGCAGTACTTC. The chain has TRBV7-9 and TRBJ2-7; 7 bases agree with TRBD2. The junction had 13 bases not matched to a gene; V was cut back by 7 bases and J by 4 bases. The germline V gene encodes CDR1 SEHNR and CDR2 FQNEAQ (reference sequence). This CDR3 has 15 residues.

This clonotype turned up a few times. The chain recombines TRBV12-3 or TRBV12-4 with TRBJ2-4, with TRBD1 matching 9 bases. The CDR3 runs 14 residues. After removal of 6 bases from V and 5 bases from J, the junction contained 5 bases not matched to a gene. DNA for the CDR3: TGTGCCAGCAGGCCCGGGACAGGGCAAAACATTCAGTACTTC. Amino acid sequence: CASRPGTGQNIQYF.

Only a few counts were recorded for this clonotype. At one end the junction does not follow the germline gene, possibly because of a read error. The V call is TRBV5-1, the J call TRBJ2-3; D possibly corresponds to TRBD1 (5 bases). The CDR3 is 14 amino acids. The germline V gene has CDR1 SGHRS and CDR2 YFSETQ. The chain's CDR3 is CASSLGYSTGTQYF. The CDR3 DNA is TGCGCCAGCAGCTTAGGCTACAGCACAGGTACGCAGTATTTT.

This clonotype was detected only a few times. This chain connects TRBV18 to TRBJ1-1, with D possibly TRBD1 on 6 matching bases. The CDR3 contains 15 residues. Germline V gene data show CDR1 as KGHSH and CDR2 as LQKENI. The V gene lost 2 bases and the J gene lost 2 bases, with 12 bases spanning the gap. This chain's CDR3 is CASSPYSGANTEAFF. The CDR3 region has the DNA TGTGCCAGCTCACCATATTCAGGGGCCAACACTGAAGCTTTCTTT.

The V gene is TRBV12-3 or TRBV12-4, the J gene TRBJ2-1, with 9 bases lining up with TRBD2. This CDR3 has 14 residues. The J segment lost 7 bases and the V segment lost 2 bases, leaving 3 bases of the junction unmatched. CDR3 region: CASSLSGRWNEQFF. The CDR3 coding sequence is TGTGCCAGCAGTTTAAGCGGGAGGTGGAATGAGCAGTTCTTC.